The clone carrying this T cell receptor (beta chain) was observed at least ten times. The source of the sample is a study of neurological immune-mediated disorders. Germline loops: CDR1 KGHSH, CDR2 LQKENI. Unmatched junction bases numbered 1, after V lost 8 bases and J lost 5 bases. This CDR3 comprises 11 residues. In TCRdb, the 5' RACE reads were re-called with MiXCR into one record per CDR3 protein. The top ten hold 1.3% to 1.5% of the sample, which has approximately 50,000 distinct CDR3 sequences, about 5.6% seen once. This TCR derives from a woman younger than 35 with multiple sclerosis. Sequences were obtained from CD4+ T cells from blood. This sequence joins TRBV18 and TRBJ2-7; the match to TRBD1 covers 9 bases. The CDR3 DNA sequence: TGTGCCAGCGGGACAGGGCACGAGCAGTACTTC. This encodes CASGTGHEQYF.